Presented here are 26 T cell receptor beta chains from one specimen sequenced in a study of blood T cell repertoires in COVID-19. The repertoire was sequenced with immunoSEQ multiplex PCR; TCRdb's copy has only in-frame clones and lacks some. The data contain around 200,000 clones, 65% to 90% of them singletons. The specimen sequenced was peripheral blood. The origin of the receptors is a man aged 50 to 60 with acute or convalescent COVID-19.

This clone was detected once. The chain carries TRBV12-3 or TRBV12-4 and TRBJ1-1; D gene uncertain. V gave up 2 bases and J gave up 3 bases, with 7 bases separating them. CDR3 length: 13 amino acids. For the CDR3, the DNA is TGTGCCAGCAGTTTATCAGTGTACACTGAAGCTTTCTTT. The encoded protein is CASSLSVYTEAFF.

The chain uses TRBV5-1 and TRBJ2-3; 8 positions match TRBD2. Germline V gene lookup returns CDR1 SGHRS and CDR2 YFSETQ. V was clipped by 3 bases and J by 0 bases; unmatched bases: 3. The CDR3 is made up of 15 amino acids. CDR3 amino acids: CASSWRGASTDTQYF. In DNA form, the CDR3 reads TGCGCCAGCAGCTGGCGGGGGGCAAGCACAGATACGCAGTATTTT.

DNA for the CDR3: TGTGCCAGCAGTTTGGGTCCGGGGGAGACCCAGTACTTC. As protein: CASSLGPGETQYF. The chain has TRBV6-2 or TRBV6-3 and TRBJ2-5; a weak D match, TRBD2 (5 bases). Germline CDR1 MNHEY, CDR2 SVGEGT. V was clipped by 4 bases and J by 5 bases, with 11 bases between them. The CDR3 sequence is 13 residues long.

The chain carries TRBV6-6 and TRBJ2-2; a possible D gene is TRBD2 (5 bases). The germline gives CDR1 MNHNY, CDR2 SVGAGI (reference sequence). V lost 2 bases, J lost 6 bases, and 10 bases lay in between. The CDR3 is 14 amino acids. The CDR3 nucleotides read TGTGCCAGCAGTTACGAGAGGGTCTCCGGGGAGCTGTTTTTT. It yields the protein CASSYERVSGELFF.

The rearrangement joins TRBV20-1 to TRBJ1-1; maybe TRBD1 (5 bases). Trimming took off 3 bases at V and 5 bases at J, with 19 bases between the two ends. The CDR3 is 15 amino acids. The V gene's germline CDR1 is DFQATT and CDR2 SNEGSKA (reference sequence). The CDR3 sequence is CSASLDSGIRTEAFF. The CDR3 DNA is TGCAGTGCTAGTCTAGACTCAGGGATAAGAACTGAAGCTTTCTTT.

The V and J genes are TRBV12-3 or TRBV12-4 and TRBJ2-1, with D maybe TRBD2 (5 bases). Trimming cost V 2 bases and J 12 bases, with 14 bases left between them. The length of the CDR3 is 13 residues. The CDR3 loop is CASSLRGLIGQFF. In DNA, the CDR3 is TGTGCCAGCAGTTTACGAGGGCTCATTGGGCAGTTCTTC.

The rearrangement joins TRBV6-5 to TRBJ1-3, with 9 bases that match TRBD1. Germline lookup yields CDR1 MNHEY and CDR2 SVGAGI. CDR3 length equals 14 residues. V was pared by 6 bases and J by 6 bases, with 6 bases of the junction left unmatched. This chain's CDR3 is CASSRTGAINTIYF. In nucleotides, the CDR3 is TGTGCCAGCAGCCGGACAGGGGCAATAAACACCATATATTTT.

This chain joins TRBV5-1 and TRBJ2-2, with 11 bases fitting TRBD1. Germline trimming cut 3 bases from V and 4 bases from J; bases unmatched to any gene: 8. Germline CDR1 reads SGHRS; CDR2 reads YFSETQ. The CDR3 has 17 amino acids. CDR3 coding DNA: TGCGCCAGCAGCTCTGGACAGGGGGCCTCGGTCACCGGGGAGCTGTTTTTT. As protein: CASSSGQGASVTGELFF.

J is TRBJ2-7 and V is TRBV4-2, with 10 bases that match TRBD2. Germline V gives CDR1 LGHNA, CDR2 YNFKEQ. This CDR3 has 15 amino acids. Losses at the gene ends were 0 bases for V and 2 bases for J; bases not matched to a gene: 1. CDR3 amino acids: CASSQELAGTYEQYF. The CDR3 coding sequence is TGTGCCAGCAGCCAAGAACTAGCGGGGACCTACGAGCAGTACTTC.

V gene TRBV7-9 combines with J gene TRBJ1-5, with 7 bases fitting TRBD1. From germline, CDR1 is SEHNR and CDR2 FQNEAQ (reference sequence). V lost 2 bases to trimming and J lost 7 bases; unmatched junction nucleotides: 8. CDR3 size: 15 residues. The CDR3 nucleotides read TGTGCCAGCAGCTTAAGTGGGGCAGGGGGGCAGCCCCAGCATTTT. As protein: CASSLSGAGGQPQHF.

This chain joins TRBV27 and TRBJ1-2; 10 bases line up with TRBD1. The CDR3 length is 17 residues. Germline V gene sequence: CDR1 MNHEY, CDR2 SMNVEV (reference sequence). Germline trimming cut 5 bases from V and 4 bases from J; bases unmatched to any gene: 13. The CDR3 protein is CASSPGTGDLRGYGYTF. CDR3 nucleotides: TGTGCCAGCAGTCCCGGGACAGGGGATCTCCGTGGCTATGGCTACACCTTC.

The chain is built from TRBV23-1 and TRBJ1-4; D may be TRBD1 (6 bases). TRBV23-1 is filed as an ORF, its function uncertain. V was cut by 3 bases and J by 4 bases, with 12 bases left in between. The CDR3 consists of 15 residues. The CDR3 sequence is CASSHLDRYNEKLFF. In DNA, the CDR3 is TGCGCCAGCAGTCATCTCGACAGGTATAATGAAAAACTGTTTTTT.

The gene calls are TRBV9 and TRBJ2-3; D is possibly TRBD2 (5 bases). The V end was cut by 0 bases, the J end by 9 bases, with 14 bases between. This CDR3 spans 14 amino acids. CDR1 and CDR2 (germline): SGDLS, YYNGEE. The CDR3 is CASSVVSGAATQYF. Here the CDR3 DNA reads TGTGCCAGCAGCGTAGTAAGTGGAGCGGCCACGCAGTATTTT.

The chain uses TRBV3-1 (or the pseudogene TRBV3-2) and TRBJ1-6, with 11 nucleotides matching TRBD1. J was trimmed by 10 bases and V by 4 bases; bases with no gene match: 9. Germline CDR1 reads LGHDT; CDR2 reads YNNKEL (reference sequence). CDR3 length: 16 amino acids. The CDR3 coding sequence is TGTGCCAGCAGCCCCTCGGACAGGGGGCTAGGATCACCCCTCCACTTT. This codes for CASSPSDRGLGSPLHF.

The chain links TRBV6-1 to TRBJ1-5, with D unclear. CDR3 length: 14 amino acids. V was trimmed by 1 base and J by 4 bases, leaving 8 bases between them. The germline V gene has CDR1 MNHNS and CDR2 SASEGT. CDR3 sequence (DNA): TGTGCCAGCAGTGAAGTTTGGAGGAATCAGCCCCAGCATTTT. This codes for CASSEVWRNQPQHF.

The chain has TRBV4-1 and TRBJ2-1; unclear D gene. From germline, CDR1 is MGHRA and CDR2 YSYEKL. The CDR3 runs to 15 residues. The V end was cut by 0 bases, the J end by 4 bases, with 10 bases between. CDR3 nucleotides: TGCGCCAGCAGCCAAGAATCCCCCAGATACAATGAGCAGTTCTTC. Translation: CASSQESPRYNEQFF.

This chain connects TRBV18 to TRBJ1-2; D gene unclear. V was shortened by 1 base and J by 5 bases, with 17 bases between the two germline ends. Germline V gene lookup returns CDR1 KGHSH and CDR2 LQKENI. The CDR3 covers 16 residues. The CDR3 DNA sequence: TGTGCCAGCTCACCACGGGCGACAAACGGAGGGTATGGCTACACCTTC. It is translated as CASSPRATNGGYGYTF.

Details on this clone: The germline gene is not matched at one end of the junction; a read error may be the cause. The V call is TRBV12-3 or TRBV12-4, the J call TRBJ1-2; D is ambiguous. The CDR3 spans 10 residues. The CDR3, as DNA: TGTGCCAGCAGTTTAGCGTCAGTTGACTTC. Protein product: CASSLASVDF.

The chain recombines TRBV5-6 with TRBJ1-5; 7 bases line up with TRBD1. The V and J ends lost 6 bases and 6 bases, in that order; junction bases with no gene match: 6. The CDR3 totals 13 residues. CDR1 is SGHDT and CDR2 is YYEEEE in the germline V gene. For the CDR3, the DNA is TGTGCCAGCACACGACAGGGAGGTCAGCCCCAGCATTTT. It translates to CASTRQGGQPQHF.

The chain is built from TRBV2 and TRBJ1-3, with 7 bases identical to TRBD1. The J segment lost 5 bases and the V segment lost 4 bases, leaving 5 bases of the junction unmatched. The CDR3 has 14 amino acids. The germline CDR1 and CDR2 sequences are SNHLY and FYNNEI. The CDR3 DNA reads TGTGCCAGCAGTGTCCCGGGACAGAGAAACACCATATATTTT. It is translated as CASSVPGQRNTIYF.

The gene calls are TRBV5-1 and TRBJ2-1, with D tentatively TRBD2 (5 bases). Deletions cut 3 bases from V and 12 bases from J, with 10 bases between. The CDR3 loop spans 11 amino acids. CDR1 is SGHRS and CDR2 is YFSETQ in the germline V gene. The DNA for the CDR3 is TGCGCCAGCAGCTCCGGGGAAGGGCAGTTCTTC. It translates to CASSSGEGQFF.

CDR3 bases: TGTGCCAGCAGCCCAGGACAGGACTATGGCTACACCTTC. Translation: CASSPGQDYGYTF. The chain has TRBV6-6 and TRBJ1-2, with 7 bases that match TRBD1. Germline V gene sequence: CDR1 MNHNY, CDR2 SVGAGI (reference sequence). Trimming cost V 6 bases and J 3 bases; bases outside gene matches: 4. The CDR3 totals 13 residues.

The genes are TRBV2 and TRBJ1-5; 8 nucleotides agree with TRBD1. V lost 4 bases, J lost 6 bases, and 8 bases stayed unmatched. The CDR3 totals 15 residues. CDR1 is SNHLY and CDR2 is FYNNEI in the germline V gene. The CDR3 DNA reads TGTGCCAGCAGTGGAGGGCAGGGGGCGGCTCAGCCCCAGCATTTT. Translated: CASSGGQGAAQPQHF.

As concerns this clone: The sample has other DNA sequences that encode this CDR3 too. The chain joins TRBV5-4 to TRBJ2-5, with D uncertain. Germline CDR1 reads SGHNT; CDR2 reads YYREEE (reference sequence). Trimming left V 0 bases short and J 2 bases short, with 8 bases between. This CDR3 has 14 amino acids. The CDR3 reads CASSLGSRQETQYF. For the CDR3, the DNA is TGTGCCAGCAGCTTGGGCTCCAGACAAGAGACCCAGTACTTC.

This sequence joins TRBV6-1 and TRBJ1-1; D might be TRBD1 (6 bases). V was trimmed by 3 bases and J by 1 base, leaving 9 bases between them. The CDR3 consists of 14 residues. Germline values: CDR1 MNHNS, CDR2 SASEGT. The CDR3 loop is CASSEQGWNTEAFF. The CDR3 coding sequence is TGTGCCAGCAGTGAGCAGGGGTGGAACACTGAAGCTTTCTTT.

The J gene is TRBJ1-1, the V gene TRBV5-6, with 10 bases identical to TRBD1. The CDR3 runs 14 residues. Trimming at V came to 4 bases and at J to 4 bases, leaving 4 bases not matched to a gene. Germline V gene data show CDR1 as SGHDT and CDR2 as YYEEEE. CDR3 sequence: CASSDRGLGTEAFF. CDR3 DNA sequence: TGTGCCAGCAGCGACAGGGGGCTCGGCACTGAAGCTTTCTTT.